A single sample is the source of the 9 T cell receptor beta chains below, sequenced in a study of human CD4 T cells and Enterobacteriaceae. Memory CD4+ T cells were sorted as all CD4+ cells except CD45RA+CCR7+CD95- naive cells, over 95% pure. The table came from immunoSEQ multiplex PCR; TCRdb's copy has only in-frame clones and leaves some out. The sample has about 25,000 clones, roughly 80% seen once. The sequencing sample was made of memory CD4+ T cells from blood. Receptors originate from a human donor in good health.

As concerns this clone: The sample has other DNA sequences that encode this CDR3 too. This chain uses TRBV30 with TRBJ2-5; no clear D gene. The CDR3 totals 12 residues. The germline gives CDR1 GTSNPN, CDR2 SVGIG (reference sequence). Trimming stripped 3 bases from V and 5 bases from J, with 10 bases between. CDR3 residues: CAWSPGRETQYF. DNA of the CDR3: TGTGCCTGGAGCCCTGGAAGGGAGACCCAGTACTTC.

CDR3 amino acids: CASSSRLAGMNDEQYF. DNA for the CDR3: TGTGCCAGTAGTTCTCGACTAGCGGGAATGAACGACGAGCAGTACTTC. The chain couples TRBV19 to TRBJ2-7, with 11 nucleotides matching TRBD2. The V and J ends lost 5 bases and 5 bases, in that order; junction bases with no gene match: 11. Germline-derived CDR1 and CDR2 are LNHDA and SQIVND (reference sequence). This CDR3 comprises 16 residues.

The V and J genes are TRBV18 and TRBJ2-5; TRBD1 agrees at 8 bases. Germline assignment: CDR1 KGHSH and CDR2 LQKENI. The CDR3 is 15 amino acids. The junction had 6 bases not matched to a gene; V was cut back by 2 bases and J by 4 bases. The CDR3 reads CASSPFRGQVETQYF. The CDR3 DNA is TGTGCCAGCTCACCATTCAGGGGGCAAGTAGAGACCCAGTACTTC.

The chain combines TRBV28 with TRBJ2-3, with unresolved D. With 5 bases removed from V and 5 bases from J, the gap between germline ends came to 8 bases. The germline V gene has CDR1 MDHEN and CDR2 SYDVKM. The CDR3 is 12 residues long. The CDR3 bases are TGTGCCAGCAGTATCTACGGAGATACGCAGTATTTT. Protein product: CASSIYGDTQYF.

V is TRBV6-6 and J is TRBJ2-1; possibly TRBD2 for D (6 bases). The CDR3 covers 15 residues. V gave up 0 bases and J gave up 7 bases, with 13 bases separating them. Germline-derived CDR1 and CDR2 are MNHNY and SVGAGI (reference sequence). CDR3 DNA sequence: TGTGCCAGCAGTTACTCGCTGGATGGGAGGAATGAGCAGTTCTTC. Encoded protein: CASSYSLDGRNEQFF.

The V call is TRBV5-6, the J call TRBJ2-2; TRBD1 matches 8 bases. V gave up 1 base and J gave up 6 bases; unmatched junction bases: 5. Germline values: CDR1 SGHDT, CDR2 YYEEEE. The CDR3 is made up of 15 amino acids. Written as DNA, the CDR3 is TGTGCCAGCAGCTTGTCAGGCAGGGGGCCCGGGGAGCTGTTTTTT. This codes for CASSLSGRGPGELFF.

The chain couples TRBV11-2 to TRBJ2-2; 12 nucleotides line up with TRBD2. Per germline, CDR1 SGHAT and CDR2 FQNNGV. The length of the CDR3 is 16 residues. The junction had 8 bases not matched to a gene; V was cut back by 5 bases and J by 7 bases. The CDR3 DNA reads as TGTGCCAGCAGCCCTGGACTAGCGGGAAGGAACGGGGAGCTGTTTTTT. It is translated as CASSPGLAGRNGELFF. Complete variable domain (other parts from reference TRBV11-2 and TRBJ2-2): EAGVAQSPRYKIIEKRQSVAFWCNPISGHATLYWYQQILGQGPKLLIQFQNNGVVDDSQLPKDRFSAERLKGVDSTLKIQPAKLEDSAVYLCASSPGLAGRNGELFFGEGSRLTVL.

Written as DNA, the CDR3 is TGTGCCAGTAGTATGGAGGGAAAATATCAGCCCCAGCATTTT. Encoded protein: CASSMEGKYQPQHF. The chain uses TRBV19 and TRBJ1-5; D is unresolved. Trimming left V 3 bases short and J 5 bases short, with 11 bases between. CDR1 is LNHDA and CDR2 is SQIVND in the germline V gene (reference sequence). The CDR3 extends over 14 amino acids.

V gene TRBV18 combines with J gene TRBJ1-4; 9 bases line up with TRBD1. Germline V lookup: CDR1 KGHSH, CDR2 LQKENI. CDR3 length: 13 residues. V shed 6 bases and J 7 bases; nucleotides not matched to a gene: 3. DNA of the CDR3: TGTGCCAGCTCGGGACAGGGACGTGAAAAACTGTTTTTT. It is translated as CASSGQGREKLFF.